This T cell receptor beta chain was found in a study of response to subunit inactivated influenza vaccine. The study's findings and limits: There was a suggestion from the authors that each seasonal influenza vaccination recruits few new T cells.

Via MiXCR, TCRdb re-called the RT-PCR reads, giving one row per CDR3 protein. The profile covers 450,000 to 600,000 distinct CDR3 sequences, with 6.5% to 8% appearing a single time and 10% to 15% taken by the ten largest. The germline gives CDR1 SGHRS, CDR2 YFSETQ. The length of the CDR3 is 15 residues. Trimming at V came to 5 bases and at J to 4 bases, leaving 11 bases not matched to a gene. This clonotype was detected only a few times. Its antigen remains unknown. The source material was PBMCs from blood, sampled roughly 24 months after vaccination. The V call is TRBV5-1, the J call TRBJ1-2; 7 nucleotides align to TRBD1. This sequence originates from a man between 50 and 75 years old who received an inactivated influenza vaccine. The CDR3 coding sequence is TGCGCCAGCAGGCAAGGACAGGCTTCCGGCTATGGCTACACCTTC. Protein product: CASRQGQASGYGYTF.